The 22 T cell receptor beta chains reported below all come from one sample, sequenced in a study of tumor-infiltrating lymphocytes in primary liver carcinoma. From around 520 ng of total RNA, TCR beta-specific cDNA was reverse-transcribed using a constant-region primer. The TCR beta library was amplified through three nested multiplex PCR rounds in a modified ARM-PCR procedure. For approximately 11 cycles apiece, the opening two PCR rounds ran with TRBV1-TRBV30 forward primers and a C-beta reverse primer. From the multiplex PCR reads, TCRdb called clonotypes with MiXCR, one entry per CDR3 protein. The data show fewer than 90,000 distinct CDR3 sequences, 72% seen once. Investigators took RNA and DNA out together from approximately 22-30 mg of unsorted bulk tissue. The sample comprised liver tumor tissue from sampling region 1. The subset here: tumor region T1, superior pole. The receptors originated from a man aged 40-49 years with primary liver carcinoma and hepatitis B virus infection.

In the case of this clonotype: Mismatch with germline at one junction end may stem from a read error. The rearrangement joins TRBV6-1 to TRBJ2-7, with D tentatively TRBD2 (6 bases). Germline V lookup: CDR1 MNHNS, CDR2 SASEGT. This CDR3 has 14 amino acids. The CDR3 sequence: CASETIGRGNEQYF. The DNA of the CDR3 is TGTGCCAGCGAAACTATCGGGAGAGGAAACGAGCAGTACTTT.

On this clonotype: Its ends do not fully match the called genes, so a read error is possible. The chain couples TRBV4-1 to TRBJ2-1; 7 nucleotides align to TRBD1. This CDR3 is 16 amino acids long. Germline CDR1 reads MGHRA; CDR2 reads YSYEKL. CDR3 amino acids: CASSQIRDRPPDEQFF. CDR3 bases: TGCGCCAGCAGCCAAATAAGGGACAGACCGCCAGATGAACAGTTCTTC.

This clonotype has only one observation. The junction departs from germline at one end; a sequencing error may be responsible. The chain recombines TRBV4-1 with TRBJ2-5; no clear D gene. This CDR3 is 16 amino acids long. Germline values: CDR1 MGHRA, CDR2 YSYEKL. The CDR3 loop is CASSQGPPENQDTQYF. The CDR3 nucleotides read TGCGCCAGCAGCCAAGGCCCTCCGGAGAACCAAGATACCCAGTACTTC.

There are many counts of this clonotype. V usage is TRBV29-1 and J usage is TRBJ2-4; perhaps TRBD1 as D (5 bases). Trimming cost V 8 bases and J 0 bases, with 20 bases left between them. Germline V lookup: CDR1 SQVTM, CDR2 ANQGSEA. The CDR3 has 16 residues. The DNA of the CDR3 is TGCAGCCCGAACCCCGACAGCACAAAAGCCAAAAACATTCAGTACTTC. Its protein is CSPNPDSTKAKNIQYF.

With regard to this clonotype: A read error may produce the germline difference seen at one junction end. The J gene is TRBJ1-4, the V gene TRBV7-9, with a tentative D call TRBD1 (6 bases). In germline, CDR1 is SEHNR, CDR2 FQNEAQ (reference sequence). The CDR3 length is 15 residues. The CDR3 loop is CASSIARTEEEKLFF. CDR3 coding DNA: TGTGCCAGCAGCATAGCGAGGACAGAGGAAGAAAAACTGTTTTTT.

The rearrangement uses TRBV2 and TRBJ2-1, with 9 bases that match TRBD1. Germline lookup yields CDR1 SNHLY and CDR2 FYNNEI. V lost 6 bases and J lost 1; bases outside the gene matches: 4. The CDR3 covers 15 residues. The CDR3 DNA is TGTGCCAGCAGGACAGGGGGAGGGTCCTACAATGAGCAGTTCTTC. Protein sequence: CASRTGGGSYNEQFF.

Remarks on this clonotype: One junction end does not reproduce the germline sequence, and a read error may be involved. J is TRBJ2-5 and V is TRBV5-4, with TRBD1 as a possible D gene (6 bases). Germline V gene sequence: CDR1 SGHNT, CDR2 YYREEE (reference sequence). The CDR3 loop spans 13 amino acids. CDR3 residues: CASSLRGQETQNF. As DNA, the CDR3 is TGTGCCAGCAGCTTGAGGGGACAAGAGACCCAGAACTTC.

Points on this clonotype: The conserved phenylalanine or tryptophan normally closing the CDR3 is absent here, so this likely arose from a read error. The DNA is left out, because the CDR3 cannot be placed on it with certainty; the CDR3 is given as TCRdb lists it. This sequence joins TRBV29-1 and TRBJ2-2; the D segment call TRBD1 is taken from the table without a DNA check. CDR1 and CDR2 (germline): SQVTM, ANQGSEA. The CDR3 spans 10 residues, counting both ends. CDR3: CSVGHGELVY.

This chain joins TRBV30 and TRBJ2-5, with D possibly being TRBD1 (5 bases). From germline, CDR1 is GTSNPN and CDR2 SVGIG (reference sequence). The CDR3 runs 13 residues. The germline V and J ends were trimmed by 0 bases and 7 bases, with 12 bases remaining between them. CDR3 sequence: CAWSVLGAATQYF. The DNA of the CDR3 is TGTGCCTGGAGTGTCCTAGGGGCGGCGACCCAGTACTTC.

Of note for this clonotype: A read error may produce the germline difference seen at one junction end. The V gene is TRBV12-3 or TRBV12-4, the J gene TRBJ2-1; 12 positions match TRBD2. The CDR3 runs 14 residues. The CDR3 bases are TGTGCCAGCATTGGACTAGCGGGGTTTGGTGAGCAATTCTTC. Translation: CASIGLAGFGEQFF.

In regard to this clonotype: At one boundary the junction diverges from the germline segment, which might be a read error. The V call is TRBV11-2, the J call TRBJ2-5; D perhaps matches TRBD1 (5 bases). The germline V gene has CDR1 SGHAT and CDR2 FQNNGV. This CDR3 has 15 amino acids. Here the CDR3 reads CASSLGGTGLETQCF. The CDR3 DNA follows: TGTGCCAGCAGCTTAGGGGGTACAGGCTTAGAGACTCAGTGCTTC.

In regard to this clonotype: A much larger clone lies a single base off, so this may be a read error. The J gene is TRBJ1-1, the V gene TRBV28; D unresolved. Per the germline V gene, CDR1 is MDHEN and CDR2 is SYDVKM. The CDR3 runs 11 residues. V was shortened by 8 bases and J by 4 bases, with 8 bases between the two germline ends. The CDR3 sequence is CASLSGTEAFF. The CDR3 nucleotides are TGTGCCAGCCTGTCGGGCACTGAAGCTTTCTTT.

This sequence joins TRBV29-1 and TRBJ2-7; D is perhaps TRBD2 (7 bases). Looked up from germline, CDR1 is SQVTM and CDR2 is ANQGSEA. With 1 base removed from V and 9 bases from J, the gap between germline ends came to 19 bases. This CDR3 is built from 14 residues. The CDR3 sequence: CSVEGDGGPNAQYF. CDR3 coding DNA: TGCAGCGTTGAAGGGGACGGGGGGCCGAACGCGCAGTACTTC.

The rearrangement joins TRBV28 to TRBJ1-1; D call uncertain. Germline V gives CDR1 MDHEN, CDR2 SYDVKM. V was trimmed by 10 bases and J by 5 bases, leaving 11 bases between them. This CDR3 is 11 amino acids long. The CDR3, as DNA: TGTGCCACCCGGGTGGTGACTGAAGCTTTCTTT. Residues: CATRVVTEAFF.

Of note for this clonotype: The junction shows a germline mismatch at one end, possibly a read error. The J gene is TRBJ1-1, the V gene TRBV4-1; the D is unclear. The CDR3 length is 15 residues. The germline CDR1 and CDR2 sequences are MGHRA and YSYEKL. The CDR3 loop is CASSQCLNMNTEASF. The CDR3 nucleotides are TGCGCCAGCAGCCAATGCCTTAATATGAACACTGAAGCTTCCTTT.

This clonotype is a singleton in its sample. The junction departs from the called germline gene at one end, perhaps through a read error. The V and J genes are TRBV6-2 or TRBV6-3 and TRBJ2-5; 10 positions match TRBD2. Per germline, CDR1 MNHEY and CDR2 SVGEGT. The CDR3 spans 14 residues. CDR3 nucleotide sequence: TGTGCCAGCAGTCACCTGGGGACTAGCGAGACCCAGCGCTTC. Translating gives CASSHLGTSETQRF.

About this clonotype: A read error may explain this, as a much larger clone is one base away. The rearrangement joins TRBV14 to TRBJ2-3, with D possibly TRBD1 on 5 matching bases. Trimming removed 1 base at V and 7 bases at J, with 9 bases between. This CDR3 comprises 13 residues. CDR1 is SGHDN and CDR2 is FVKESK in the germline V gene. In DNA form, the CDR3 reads TGTGCCAGCAGCCAAGTTCGGACATATACGCAGTATTTT. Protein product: CASSQVRTYTQYF.

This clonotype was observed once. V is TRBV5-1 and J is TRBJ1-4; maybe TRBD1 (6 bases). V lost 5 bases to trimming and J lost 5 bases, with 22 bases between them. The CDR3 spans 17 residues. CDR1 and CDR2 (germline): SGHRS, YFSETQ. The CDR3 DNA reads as TGCGCCAGCAGGGAAGGGATTTTTGCAGGGGAAAATGAAAAACTGTTTTTT. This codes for CASREGIFAGENEKLFF.

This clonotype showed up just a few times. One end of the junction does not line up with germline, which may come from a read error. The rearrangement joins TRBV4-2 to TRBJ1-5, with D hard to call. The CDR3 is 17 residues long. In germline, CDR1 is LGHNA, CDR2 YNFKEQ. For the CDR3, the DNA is TGTGCCAGCAGTCAAGATCGGGGTGCGGCTCGCGATCAGCCCCAGCATTTT. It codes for CASSQDRGAARDQPQHF.

The CDR3 sequence is CASSPGASSTDTQYF. CDR3 sequence (DNA): TGTGCCAGCAGTCCCGGGGCTAGCAGTACAGATACGCAGTATTTT. V usage is TRBV6-2 or TRBV6-3 and J usage is TRBJ2-3; the D gene could be TRBD1 or TRBD2 (5 bases each). V lost 5 bases, J lost 3 bases, and 15 bases lay in between. CDR1 is MNHEY, CDR2 SVGEGT, per germline. This CDR3 is built from 15 residues.

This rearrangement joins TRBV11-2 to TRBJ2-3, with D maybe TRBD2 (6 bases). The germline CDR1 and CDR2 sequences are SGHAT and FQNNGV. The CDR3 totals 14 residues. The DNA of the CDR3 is TGTGCAGGAGGGGCACGGAAGCCCGCGGATACGCAGTATTTT. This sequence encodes CAGGARKPADTQYF.

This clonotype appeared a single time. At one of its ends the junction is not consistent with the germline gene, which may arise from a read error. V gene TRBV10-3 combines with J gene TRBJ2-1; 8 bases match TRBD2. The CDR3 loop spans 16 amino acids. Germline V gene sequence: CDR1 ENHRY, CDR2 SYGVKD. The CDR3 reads CAISVGAARGGDEQLF. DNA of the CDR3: TGTGCCATCAGTGTTGGTGCTGCTCGGGGGGGGGACGAGCAGCTCTTC.